This entry lists 25 T cell receptor beta chains sequenced from one sample in a study of shared clonotypes between healthy human individuals. Measured with immunoSEQ multiplex PCR; TCRdb has only the in-frame clones, and not every one. The top ten clones hold 1.1% of a sample with 2 million to 2.5 million clones, about 95% of them seen once. As defined, naive CD8 cells were CD45RO-negative and positively selected for CCR7, with terminally differentiated effector memory CD45RA+ cells excluded. The source material was naive CD8+ T cells sorted from blood. These receptors originate from a man aged 18 to 30 in good health.

The rearrangement uses TRBV5-5 and TRBJ1-5, with D possibly TRBD1 on 5 matching bases. V was pared by 4 bases and J by 2 bases, with 10 bases between. Germline V CDR1 and CDR2: SGHKS, YYEKEE (reference sequence). The CDR3 runs 14 residues. This CDR3 reads CASSRTGGNQPQHF. CDR3 nucleotide sequence: TGTGCCAGCAGCCGCACGGGGGGCAATCAGCCCCAGCATTTT.

The genes are TRBV6-5 and TRBJ1-2; D remains unclear. The V and J ends lost 6 bases and 7 bases respectively, with 18 bases between them. Germline V gene lookup returns CDR1 MNHEY and CDR2 SVGAGI. The CDR3 length is 14 residues. The CDR3 DNA is TGTGCCAGCAGCCCTTGGACCGGCTCCCCTGGCTACACCTTC. Translation gives CASSPWTGSPGYTF.

The rearrangement uses TRBV10-3 and TRBJ2-7, with no clear D. This CDR3 region has 13 residues. CDR1 and CDR2 (germline): ENHRY, SYGVKD. V lost 4 bases and J 2 bases, leaving 9 bases between the germline ends. The CDR3 DNA is TGTGCCATCAGTGGGGGTCCGGCCTACGAGCAGTACTTC. Translation gives CAISGGPAYEQYF.

V is TRBV6-5 and J is TRBJ1-1; 8 bases are shared with TRBD1. V was pared by 6 bases and J by 5 bases, with 8 bases of the junction left unmatched. CDR1 MNHEY and CDR2 SVGAGI come from the germline V gene. The CDR3 is 14 residues long. The CDR3 loop is CASSIGQGWTEAFF. CDR3 DNA: TGTGCCAGCAGCATAGGACAGGGATGGACTGAAGCTTTCTTT.

Comments on this clone: Other DNA variants within this sample encode the same CDR3. The chain carries TRBV5-4 and TRBJ2-7; 9 bases line up with TRBD1. The CDR3 extends over 14 amino acids. The germline CDR1 and CDR2 sequences are SGHNT and YYREEE (reference sequence). V dropped 3 bases and J dropped 2; count of bases not matched to a gene: 3. In DNA, the CDR3 is TGTGCCAGCAGCTGGGGACAGGGTACCTACGAGCAGTACTTC. This encodes CASSWGQGTYEQYF.

The J gene is TRBJ2-3, the V gene TRBV6-1; TRBD2 matches at 10 bases. Unmatched junction bases numbered 9, after V lost 3 bases and J lost 3 bases. The length of the CDR3 is 17 residues. The germline V gene encodes CDR1 MNHNS and CDR2 SASEGT. The DNA of the CDR3 is TGTGCCAGCAGTGAGTTTAGCGGGGGGCGTGGGACAGATACGCAGTATTTT. Translating it yields CASSEFSGGRGTDTQYF.

The V and J genes are TRBV4-1 and TRBJ2-7; unclear D gene. V was clipped by 0 bases and J by 3 bases, with 12 bases between them. Germline values: CDR1 MGHRA, CDR2 YSYEKL. The CDR3 runs to 15 residues. In DNA, the CDR3 is TGCGCCAGCAGCCAAGATAAGGGATCTTACTACGAGCAGTACTTC. The encoded protein is CASSQDKGSYYEQYF.

J is TRBJ2-3 and V is TRBV18; 16 bases are shared with TRBD2. CDR1 KGHSH and CDR2 LQKENI come from the germline V gene. CDR3 size: 15 residues. Trimming cost V 4 bases and J 13 bases; bases outside gene matches: 8. CDR3 region: CASSLPGLAGGPEYF. The CDR3 DNA follows: TGTGCCAGCTCACTGCCGGGACTAGCGGGGGGGCCTGAGTATTTT.

This chain links TRBV7-9 with TRBJ2-7, with D tentatively TRBD1 (6 bases). The CDR3 runs 15 residues. From germline, CDR1 is SEHNR and CDR2 FQNEAQ (reference sequence). V shed 5 bases and J shed 5 bases, with 19 bases lying between them. CDR3 DNA: TGTGCCAGCAGCCCCTTGGACAGATCTAACGACGAGCAGTACTTC. It codes for CASSPLDRSNDEQYF.

The chain has TRBV5-1 and TRBJ2-7; TRBD2 agrees at 10 bases. V shed 4 bases, J shed 2 bases, and the junction held 15 bases outside the gene matches. There are 18 residues in the CDR3. CDR1 and CDR2 from the germline V gene are SGHRS and YFSETQ. The CDR3 spells CASSVADLRTSGPYEQYF. Here the CDR3 DNA reads TGCGCCAGCAGCGTAGCTGACCTTCGGACTAGCGGCCCCTACGAGCAGTACTTC.

Of note for this clone: The sample has other DNA sequences that encode this CDR3 too. This chain joins TRBV29-1 and TRBJ2-7; D might be TRBD2 (5 bases). Germline V gene sequence: CDR1 SQVTM, CDR2 ANQGSEA. The CDR3 totals 12 residues. The germline V and J ends were trimmed by 6 bases and 3 bases, with 12 bases remaining between them. This CDR3 reads CSVRGSYYEQYF. The CDR3 DNA is TGCAGCGTCCGCGGGTCGTACTACGAGCAGTACTTC.

The V and J genes are TRBV19 and TRBJ2-7; D may correspond to TRBD1 or TRBD2 (5 bases each). The V end was cut by 5 bases, the J end by 2 bases, with 10 bases between. The CDR3 covers 13 residues. Germline V gene lookup returns CDR1 LNHDA and CDR2 SQIVND (reference sequence). The CDR3 spells CASSQGRAYEQYF. The CDR3 DNA reads as TGTGCCAGTAGTCAGGGACGGGCCTACGAGCAGTACTTC.

The rearrangement uses TRBV6-5 and TRBJ2-2; tentative D call: TRBD1 (7 bases). Between the trimmed V and J ends, which lost 2 bases and 7 bases, there was a span of 14 bases. The germline V gene encodes CDR1 MNHEY and CDR2 SVGAGI. The CDR3 is 15 amino acids. CDR3 in amino acids: CASSYTEGAGGELFF. The CDR3, as DNA: TGTGCCAGCAGTTACACGGAGGGGGCCGGCGGGGAGCTGTTTTTT.

This clone was seen a few times. The chain couples TRBV5-1 to TRBJ2-2, with 12 nucleotides matching TRBD1. With V trimmed by 7 bases and J by 6 bases, 7 bases remained unmatched. The CDR3 spans 15 residues. Germline loops: CDR1 SGHRS, CDR2 YFSETQ. DNA for the CDR3: TGCGCCAGCCAGACCGGGACAGGGGGCTCCGGGGAGCTGTTTTTT. It encodes CASQTGTGGSGELFF.

The V call is TRBV18, the J call TRBJ2-7; D remains ambiguous. CDR1 is KGHSH, CDR2 LQKENI, per germline. With 3 bases removed from V and 0 bases from J, the gap between germline ends came to 9 bases. The CDR3 has 14 amino acids. In nucleotides, the CDR3 is TGTGCCAGCTCACCTCCGGACGGCTCCTACGAGCAGTACTTC. Protein: CASSPPDGSYEQYF.

This chain connects TRBV30 to TRBJ1-2, with D hard to call. The CDR3 length is 12 residues. V was trimmed by 3 bases and J by 3 bases, leaving 8 bases between them. The V gene's germline CDR1 is GTSNPN and CDR2 SVGIG (reference sequence). The CDR3 is CAWRGWDYGYTF. CDR3 in DNA: TGTGCCTGGAGGGGATGGGACTATGGCTACACCTTC.

This clone appeared once. The chain has TRBV6-5 and TRBJ1-1; D ambiguous. V shed 2 bases and J shed 4 bases, with 8 bases lying between them. The germline gives CDR1 MNHEY, CDR2 SVGAGI. The CDR3 is 13 residues long. CDR3 sequence reads: CASSYDFSTEAFF. The CDR3 region has the DNA TGTGCCAGCAGTTACGATTTCAGCACTGAAGCTTTCTTT.

The chain couples TRBV5-4 to TRBJ2-7; D is perhaps TRBD2 (5 bases). V dropped 1 base and J dropped 7 bases, with 9 bases sitting between them. The length of the CDR3 is 12 residues. Germline values: CDR1 SGHNT, CDR2 YYREEE (reference sequence). The DNA of the CDR3 is TGTGCCAGCAGCTTGAGAGGGCTGGAGCAGTACTTC. It is translated as CASSLRGLEQYF.

With respect to this clone: At one end, the junction sequence differs from germline, possibly due to a read error. J is TRBJ2-2 and V is TRBV5-1; 12 bases are shared with TRBD2. The CDR3 length is 17 residues. Germline V gene sequence: CDR1 SGHRS, CDR2 YFSETQ. This chain's CDR3 is CASSLGLAGENPGELFF. The CDR3 DNA reads TGCGCCAGCAGCTTGGGACTAGCGGGAGAGAACCCCGGGGAGCTGTTTTTT.

This chain links TRBV6-1 with TRBJ1-1; no firm D call. Trimming shortened V by 3 bases and J by 7 bases, and 9 bases separated the two germline ends. The CDR3 totals 12 residues. Germline V gives CDR1 MNHNS, CDR2 SASEGT. CDR3 bases: TGTGCCAGCAGTGATTTTCCTTTTGAAGCTTTCTTT. It translates to CASSDFPFEAFF.

This chain connects TRBV25-1 to TRBJ2-5; D is unresolved. V gave up 6 bases and J gave up 5 bases, with 10 bases separating them. The CDR3 length is 12 residues. CDR1 and CDR2 (germline): MGHDK, SYGVNS. DNA for the CDR3: TGTGCCAGCAGACAAGGCATTGAGACCCAGTACTTC. As protein: CASRQGIETQYF.

This chain uses TRBV27 with TRBJ2-3, with 7 bases that match TRBD2. Germline V gene sequence: CDR1 MNHEY, CDR2 SMNVEV (reference sequence). With V trimmed by 5 bases and J by 6 bases, 14 bases remained unmatched. This CDR3 spans 16 amino acids. CDR3 region: CASSTTSALVVDTQYF. In DNA form, the CDR3 reads TGTGCCAGCAGTACCACTAGCGCCCTAGTAGTGGATACGCAGTATTTT.

Of note for this clone: An end of the junction does not agree with germline; a read error may underlie this. This chain connects TRBV6-6 to TRBJ1-1; D not certain. The length of the CDR3 is 9 residues. Germline lookup yields CDR1 MNHNY and CDR2 SVGAGI (reference sequence). Written as DNA, the CDR3 is TGTGCCAGCAATCTTCCGTCCGTCTTT. It codes for CASNLPSVF.

This chain links TRBV7-8 with TRBJ2-7; D possibly corresponds to TRBD1 (6 bases). Germline CDR1 SGHVS, CDR2 FQNEAQ. V lost 9 bases and J lost 0, with 9 bases in between. CDR3 length: 12 residues. CDR3 sequence (DNA): TGTGCCAGTACAGGGAACTCCTACGAGCAGTACTTC. Encoded protein: CASTGNSYEQYF.

The J gene is TRBJ1-4, the V gene TRBV10-1; 7 bases fit TRBD1. The germline gives CDR1 WNHNN, CDR2 SYGVQD (reference sequence). The CDR3 is made up of 15 amino acids. The J segment lost 0 bases and the V segment lost 4 bases, leaving 2 bases of the junction unmatched. The CDR3 DNA reads TGCGCCAGCAGTGGACAGGGAACAACTAATGAAAAACTGTTTTTT. It is translated as CASSGQGTTNEKLFF.